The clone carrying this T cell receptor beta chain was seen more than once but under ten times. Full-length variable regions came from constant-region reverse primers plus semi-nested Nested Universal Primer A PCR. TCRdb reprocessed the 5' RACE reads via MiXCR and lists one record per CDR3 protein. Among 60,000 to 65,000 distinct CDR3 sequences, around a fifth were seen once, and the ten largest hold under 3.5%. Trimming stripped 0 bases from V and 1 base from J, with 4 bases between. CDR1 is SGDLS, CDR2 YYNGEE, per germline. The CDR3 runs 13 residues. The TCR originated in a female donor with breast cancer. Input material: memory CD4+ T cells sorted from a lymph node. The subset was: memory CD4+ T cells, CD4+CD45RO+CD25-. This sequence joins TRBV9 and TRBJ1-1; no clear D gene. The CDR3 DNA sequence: TGTGCCAGCAGCGTAGAACCGAACACTGAAGCTTTCTTT. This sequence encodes CASSVEPNTEAFF.